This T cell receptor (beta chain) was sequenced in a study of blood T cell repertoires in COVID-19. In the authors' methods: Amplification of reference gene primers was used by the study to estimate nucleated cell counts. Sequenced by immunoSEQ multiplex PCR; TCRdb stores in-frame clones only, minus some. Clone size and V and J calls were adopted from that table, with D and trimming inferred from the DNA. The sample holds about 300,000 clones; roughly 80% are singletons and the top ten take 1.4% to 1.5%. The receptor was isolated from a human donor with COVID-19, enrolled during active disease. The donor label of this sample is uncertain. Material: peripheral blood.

The CDR3 here is CASSFLDRTQYF. The CDR3 DNA reads TGCGCCAGCAGCTTCCTAGACCGGACCCAGTACTTC. V gene TRBV5-1 combines with J gene TRBJ2-5; D call uncertain. This CDR3 contains 12 residues. V lost 2 bases, J lost 7 bases, and 9 bases lay in between. Germline V gives CDR1 SGHRS, CDR2 YFSETQ.